These 10 T cell receptor beta chains share one sample of origin, sequenced in a study of long-term antiretroviral therapy in people with HIV. It was version v3.0 of the immunoSEQ assay that was run at survey level. Repertoires were generated with immunoSEQ multiplex PCR, while TCRdb's copy carries only in-frame clones and drops some. The table records some 17,000 clones, 88% of them present only once. Material: unsorted PBMCs, obtained 6.9 years after starting antiretroviral therapy. The receptors were gathered from a man aged 50 to 59 with HIV.

This rearrangement joins TRBV7-9 to TRBJ2-7; tentative D call: TRBD1 (6 bases). V lost 3 bases, J lost 5 bases, and 20 bases lay in between. The germline gives CDR1 SEHNR, CDR2 FQNEAQ (reference sequence). The CDR3 runs to 16 residues. CDR3 bases: TGTGCCAGCAGCTTTCTGCCGGGACAAAGAACGGACGAGCAGTACTTC. This sequence encodes CASSFLPGQRTDEQYF.

The CDR3 sequence is CASSSTVRAVDGYTF. CDR3 nucleotides: TGTGCCAGCAGCTCGACGGTGAGGGCGGTAGATGGCTACACCTTC. The rearrangement joins TRBV28 to TRBJ1-2; D uncertain. CDR3 length: 15 residues. The V and J ends lost 6 bases and 6 bases respectively, with 20 bases between them. From germline, CDR1 is MDHEN and CDR2 SYDVKM.

This chain uses TRBV5-1 with TRBJ2-7; 10 nucleotides agree with TRBD2. Germline lookup yields CDR1 SGHRS and CDR2 YFSETQ. The trim removed 1 base at V and 2 bases at J, leaving 0 bases unmatched. The CDR3 covers 14 residues. CDR3 loop: CASSLTSGTYEQYF. CDR3 in DNA: TGCGCCAGCAGCTTGACTAGCGGGACCTACGAGCAGTACTTC.

J is TRBJ2-7 and V is TRBV27; 10 bases align to TRBD2. The CDR3 loop spans 18 amino acids. The V and J ends lost 0 bases and 5 bases, in that order; junction bases with no gene match: 13. Germline V gives CDR1 MNHEY, CDR2 SMNVEV (reference sequence). The CDR3 here is CASSLSGIAAGGPHEQYF. DNA for the CDR3: TGTGCCAGCAGTTTATCGGGGATCGCAGCGGGAGGGCCCCACGAGCAGTACTTC.

This clone was found once. This chain joins TRBV7-2 and TRBJ2-7; the D gene is possibly TRBD1 (5 bases). Trimming removed 1 base at V and 0 bases at J, with 10 bases between. The CDR3 covers 15 residues. The germline V gene encodes CDR1 SGHTA and CDR2 FQGNSA. The CDR3 is CASSLGTLSSYEQYF. The CDR3 nucleotides read TGTGCCAGCAGCTTAGGGACACTCAGCTCCTACGAGCAGTACTTC.

The V gene is TRBV25-1, the J gene TRBJ2-3; D is unclear. The CDR3 has 14 residues. V dropped 1 base and J dropped 2 bases, with 7 bases sitting between them. Germline V gives CDR1 MGHDK, CDR2 SYGVNS. The CDR3 here is CASSEFSLTDTQYF. CDR3 bases: TGTGCCAGCAGTGAATTTTCCCTCACAGATACGCAGTATTTT.

This chain links TRBV5-8 with TRBJ2-1; 7 bases are shared with TRBD2. Trimming cost V 2 bases and J 0 bases; bases outside gene matches: 2. This CDR3 is 15 amino acids long. Germline-derived CDR1 and CDR2 are SGHTS and YDEGEE. CDR3 DNA: TGTGCCAGCAGCTTATGGGAGGGCTCCTACAATGAGCAGTTCTTC. Its protein is CASSLWEGSYNEQFF.

The rearrangement joins TRBV7-9 to TRBJ2-7, with 7 bases identical to TRBD2. The V and J ends lost 7 bases and 0 bases, in that order; junction bases with no gene match: 9. CDR1 is SEHNR and CDR2 is FQNEAQ in the germline V gene (reference sequence). The CDR3 loop spans 15 amino acids. The CDR3 loop reads CASTGGGVFSYEQYF. The CDR3 DNA follows: TGTGCCAGCACCGGGGGAGGGGTATTCTCCTACGAGCAGTACTTC.

This clone appeared a single time. The rearrangement links TRBV18 to TRBJ2-7; a weak D match, TRBD1 (5 bases). This CDR3 has 14 residues. Trimming cost V 3 bases and J 3 bases, with 12 bases left between them. CDR1 is KGHSH and CDR2 is LQKENI in the germline V gene. The CDR3 DNA follows: TGTGCCAGCTCACCGGGGCGGAGAAGCTACGAGCAGTACTTC. This codes for CASSPGRRSYEQYF.

The rearrangement uses TRBV5-4 and TRBJ2-3; 14 bases fit TRBD2. The germline V gene encodes CDR1 SGHNT and CDR2 YYREEE (reference sequence). The V segment lost 4 bases and the J segment 4 bases; nucleotides outside the gene matches: 17. The CDR3 spans 20 residues. The CDR3 loop reads CASSPGLAGGLPLRSDTQYF. For the CDR3, the DNA is TGTGCCAGCAGCCCAGGACTAGCGGGAGGACTCCCGTTAAGGTCAGATACGCAGTATTTT.